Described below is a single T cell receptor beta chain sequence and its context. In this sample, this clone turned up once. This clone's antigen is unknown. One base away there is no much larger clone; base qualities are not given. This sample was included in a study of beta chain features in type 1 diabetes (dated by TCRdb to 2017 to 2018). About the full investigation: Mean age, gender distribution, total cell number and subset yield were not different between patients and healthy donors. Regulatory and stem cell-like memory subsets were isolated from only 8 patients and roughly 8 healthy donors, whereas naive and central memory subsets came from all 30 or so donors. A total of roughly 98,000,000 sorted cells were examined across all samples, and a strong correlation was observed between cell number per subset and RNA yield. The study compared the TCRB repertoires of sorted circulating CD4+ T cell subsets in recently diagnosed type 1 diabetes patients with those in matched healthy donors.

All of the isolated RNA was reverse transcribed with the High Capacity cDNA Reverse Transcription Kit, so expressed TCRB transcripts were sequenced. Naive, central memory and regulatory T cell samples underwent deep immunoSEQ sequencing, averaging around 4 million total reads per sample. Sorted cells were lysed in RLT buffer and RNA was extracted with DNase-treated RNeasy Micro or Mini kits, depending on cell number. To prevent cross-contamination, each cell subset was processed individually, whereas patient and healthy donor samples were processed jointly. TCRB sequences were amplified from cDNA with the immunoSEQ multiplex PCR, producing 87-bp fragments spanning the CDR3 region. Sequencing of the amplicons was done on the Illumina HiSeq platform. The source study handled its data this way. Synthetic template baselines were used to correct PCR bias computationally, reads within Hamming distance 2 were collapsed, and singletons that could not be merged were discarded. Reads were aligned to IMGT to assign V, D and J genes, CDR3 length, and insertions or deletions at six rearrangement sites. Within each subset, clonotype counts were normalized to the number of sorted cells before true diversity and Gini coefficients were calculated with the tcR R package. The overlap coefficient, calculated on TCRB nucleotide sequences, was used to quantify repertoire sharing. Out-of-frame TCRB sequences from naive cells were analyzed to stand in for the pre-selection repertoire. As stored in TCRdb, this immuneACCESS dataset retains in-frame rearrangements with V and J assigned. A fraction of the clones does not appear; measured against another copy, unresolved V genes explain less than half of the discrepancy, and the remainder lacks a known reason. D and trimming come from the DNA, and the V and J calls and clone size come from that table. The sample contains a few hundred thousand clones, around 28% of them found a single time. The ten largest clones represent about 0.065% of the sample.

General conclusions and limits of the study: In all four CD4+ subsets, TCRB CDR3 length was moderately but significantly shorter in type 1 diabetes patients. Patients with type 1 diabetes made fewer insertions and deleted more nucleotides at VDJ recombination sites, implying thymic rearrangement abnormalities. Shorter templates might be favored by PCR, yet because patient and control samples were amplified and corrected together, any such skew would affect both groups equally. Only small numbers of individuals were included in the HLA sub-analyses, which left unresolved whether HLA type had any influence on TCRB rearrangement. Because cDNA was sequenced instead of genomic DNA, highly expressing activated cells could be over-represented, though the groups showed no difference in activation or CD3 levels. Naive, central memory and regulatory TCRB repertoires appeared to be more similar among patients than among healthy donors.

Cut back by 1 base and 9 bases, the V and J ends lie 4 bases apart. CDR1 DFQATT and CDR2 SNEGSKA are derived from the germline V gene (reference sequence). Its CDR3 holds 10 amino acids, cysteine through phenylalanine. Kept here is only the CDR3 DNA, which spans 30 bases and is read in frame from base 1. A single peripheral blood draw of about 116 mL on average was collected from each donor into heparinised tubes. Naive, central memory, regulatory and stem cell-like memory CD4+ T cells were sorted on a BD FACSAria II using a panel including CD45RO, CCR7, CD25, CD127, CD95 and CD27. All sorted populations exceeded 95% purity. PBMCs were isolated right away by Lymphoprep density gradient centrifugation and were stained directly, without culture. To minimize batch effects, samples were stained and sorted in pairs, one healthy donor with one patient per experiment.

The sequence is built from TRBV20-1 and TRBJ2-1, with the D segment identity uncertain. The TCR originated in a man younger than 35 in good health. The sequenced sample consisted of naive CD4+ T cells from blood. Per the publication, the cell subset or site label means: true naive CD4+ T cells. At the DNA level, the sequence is TGCAGTGCTAGAGGGACTGAGCAGTTCTTC. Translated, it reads CSARGTEQFF.